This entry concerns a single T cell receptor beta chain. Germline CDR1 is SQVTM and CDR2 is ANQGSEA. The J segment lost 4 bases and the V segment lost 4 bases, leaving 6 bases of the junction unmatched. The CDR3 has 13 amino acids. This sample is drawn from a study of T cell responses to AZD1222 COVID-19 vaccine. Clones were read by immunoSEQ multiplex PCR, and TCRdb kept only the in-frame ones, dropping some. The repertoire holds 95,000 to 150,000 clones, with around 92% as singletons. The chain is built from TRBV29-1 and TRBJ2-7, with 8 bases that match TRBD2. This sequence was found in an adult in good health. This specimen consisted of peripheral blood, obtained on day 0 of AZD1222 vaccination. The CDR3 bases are TGCAGCGTTGCCGGGACTAGTGTGTACGAGCAGTACTTC. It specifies CSVAGTSVYEQYF.